These 7 T cell receptor beta chains were all obtained from the same sample, sequenced in a study of CD8 T cells in Susac syndrome. RNA, at roughly 0.45 to 1 ug, was reverse transcribed with random hexamers. TCRdb re-analysed the immunoSEQ multiplex PCR reads in MiXCR, keeping a single row per CDR3 protein. The sample includes around 140,000 distinct CDR3 sequences, around 94% seen only once; the top ten take under 0.095%. The sequenced sample consisted of CD4+ T cells from PBMCs. These receptors were obtained from a human donor in good health.

V usage is TRBV7-8 and J usage is TRBJ2-1; TRBD1 aligns across 7 bases. The CDR3 is made up of 13 amino acids. Looked up from germline, CDR1 is SGHVS and CDR2 is FQNEAQ. The V segment lost 5 bases and the J segment 9 bases; nucleotides outside the gene matches: 7. CDR3 DNA sequence: TGTGCCAGCAGCCTGGGACAGAGAGGTGAGCAGTTCTTC. Protein product: CASSLGQRGEQFF. Using reference TRBV7-8 and TRBJ2-1 for the parts outside the CDR3, the full variable domain is GAGVSQSPRYKVAKRGQDVALRCDPISGHVSLFWYQQALGQGPEFLTYFQNEAQLDKSGLPSDRFFAERPEGSVSTLKIQRTQQEDSAVYLCASSLGQRGEQFFGPGTRLTVL.

The sample holds one count of this clonotype. The V gene is TRBV28, the J gene TRBJ2-4; D could derive from TRBD1 or TRBD2 (5 bases each). V was cut by 1 base and J by 1 base, with 8 bases left in between. Germline V gene data show CDR1 as MDHEN and CDR2 as SYDVKM. This CDR3 has 15 amino acids. The CDR3 protein is CASSLFEGAKNIQYF. CDR3 nucleotides: TGTGCCAGCAGTTTATTTGAGGGGGCCAAAAACATTCAGTACTTC.

The J gene is TRBJ1-2, the V gene TRBV15; D ambiguous. The germline CDR1 and CDR2 sequences are LNHNV and YYDKDF (reference sequence). Trimming stripped 0 bases from V and 6 bases from J, with 5 bases between. The CDR3 runs to 12 residues. The CDR3 DNA sequence: TGTGCCACCAGCAGAGACCTCAATGGCTACACCTTC. It specifies CATSRDLNGYTF.

CDR3 sequence (DNA): TGCGCCAGCAGCTTGGGAATTAATCAGCCCCAGCATTTT. It yields the protein CASSLGINQPQHF. V and J are TRBV5-1 and TRBJ1-5; D unclear. The CDR3 runs to 13 residues. V dropped 0 bases and J dropped 4 bases, with 5 bases sitting between them. From germline, CDR1 is SGHRS and CDR2 YFSETQ. Together with reference TRBV5-1 and TRBJ1-5, the CDR3 gives the full variable domain: KAGVTQTPRYLIKTRGQQVTLSCSPISGHRSVSWYQQTPGQGLQFLFEYFSETQRNKGNFPGRFSGRQFSNSRSEMNVSTLELGDSALYLCASSLGINQPQHFGDGTRLSIL.

The rearrangement uses TRBV27 and TRBJ1-1; D is undetermined. Germline V CDR1 and CDR2: MNHEY, SMNVEV (reference sequence). V lost 0 bases and J 10 bases, leaving 15 bases between the germline ends. CDR3 length: 14 amino acids. CDR3 in DNA: TGTGCCAGCAGTTTATCACCCTCAAACCCTGGAGCTTTCTTT. It yields the protein CASSLSPSNPGAFF.

This chain uses TRBV12-3 or TRBV12-4 with TRBJ2-4, with D perhaps TRBD1 or TRBD2 (6 bases each). CDR3 size: 14 residues. Deletions cut 7 bases from V and 1 base from J, with 11 bases between. The CDR3 DNA reads as TGTGCCAGCACCCGGGGGCCGGCCAAAAACATTCAGTACTTC. This gives the protein CASTRGPAKNIQYF.

This chain connects TRBV20-1 to TRBJ2-1; TRBD2 aligns across 13 bases. The J call is doubtful: the DNA matches TRBJ2-7 better. Germline-derived CDR1 and CDR2 are DFQATT and SNEGSKA (reference sequence). The CDR3 is 14 amino acids. As DNA, the CDR3 is TGCAGTGCCTTGCGGACTAGCGGGAGTTACGAGCAGTACTTC. It is translated as CSALRTSGSYEQYF.